This T cell receptor (beta chain) came from a study of tumor-infiltrating lymphocytes in primary liver carcinoma. Study context: Samples returned roughly 3.5 to 8 million productive TCRbeta reads each. Read depth did not differ significantly between tissue types.

Reverse transcription of about 500 ng total RNA with a constant-region primer produced TCR beta cDNA. Libraries covering TCR beta were generated through three nested multiplex PCR rounds (using a slightly modified ARM-PCR). Primers for the first two PCR rounds were TRBV1-TRBV30 forward primers and a C-beta reverse primer (around 11 cycles per round). TCRdb recomputed calls from the multiplex PCR reads with MiXCR, one row per CDR3 protein. The sample consists of around 70,000 distinct CDR3 sequences, nearly 70% of them appearing once. V shed 7 bases and J 6 bases; nucleotides not matched to a gene: 7. CDR3 length equals 13 residues. Unsorted bulk tissue (about 18-32 mg) underwent RNA and DNA co-extraction. This clonotype was seen at least ten times.

The J gene is TRBJ2-7, the V gene TRBV12-3 or TRBV12-4, with 9 bases that match TRBD1. This clonotype was sampled from a man between 35 and 55 years old with primary liver carcinoma and hepatitis B virus infection. The specimen sequenced was liver tumor tissue from sampling region 4. Noted subset: tumor region T4, right-lateral pole. Here the CDR3 DNA reads TGTGCCAGCACGGACAGGGGCGCGGTCGAGCAGTACTTC. Its protein product is CASTDRGAVEQYF.